These 8 T cell receptor beta chains originate from one sample sequenced in a study of T cell responses to AZD1222 COVID-19 vaccine. TCRdb's table, derived via immunoSEQ multiplex PCR, lists solely in-frame clones and lacks some. This sample has about 120,000 clones; around 85% occur once, and the top ten carry 2.4%. The specimen comprised peripheral blood, sampled on day 0 of AZD1222 vaccination. Receptor source: an adult in good health.

The chain uses TRBV5-1 and TRBJ1-1; perhaps TRBD1 as D (6 bases). Germline CDR1 SGHRS, CDR2 YFSETQ. CDR3 length equals 14 residues. V dropped 3 bases and J dropped 1 base, with 10 bases sitting between them. The CDR3 DNA is TGCGCCAGCAGCTCTGCGGACAGGAACACTGAAGCTTTCTTT. Amino acid sequence: CASSSADRNTEAFF.

V and J are TRBV11-2 and TRBJ2-7; 7 bases agree with TRBD2. Germline V gene sequence: CDR1 SGHAT, CDR2 FQNNGV. The V and J ends lost 4 bases and 2 bases, in that order; junction bases with no gene match: 14. CDR3 length equals 17 residues. CDR3 DNA: TGTGCCAGCAGCTCGACTCCGGGGGGACTCGTAACCTACGAGCAGTACTTC. Amino acid sequence: CASSSTPGGLVTYEQYF.

The DNA for the CDR3 is TGTGCCAGTAGTATCCAAAATAGCAATCAGCCCCAGCATTTT. This encodes CASSIQNSNQPQHF. V and J are TRBV19 and TRBJ1-5; D call uncertain. Germline CDR1 is LNHDA and CDR2 is SQIVND (reference sequence). V gave up 3 bases and J gave up 0 bases, with 6 bases separating them. The CDR3 covers 14 residues.

The count of this clone is one. The chain couples TRBV18 to TRBJ2-5; D gene uncertain. This CDR3 has 13 residues. With 3 bases removed from V and 1 base from J, the gap between germline ends came to 6 bases. Germline CDR1 is KGHSH and CDR2 is LQKENI. The DNA for the CDR3 is TGTGCCAGCTCACCGGGCCCCCAAGAGACCCAGTACTTC. Translated: CASSPGPQETQYF.

This clone was detected only once. J is TRBJ2-7 and V is TRBV19; possibly TRBD1 for D (6 bases). CDR3 length: 14 amino acids. Germline CDR1 is LNHDA and CDR2 is SQIVND (reference sequence). The V end lost 6 bases, the J end lost 2 bases, and 14 bases lay between the germline ends. The CDR3 region is CASRNRDIPYEQYF. In nucleotides, the CDR3 is TGTGCCAGTAGAAACAGGGATATCCCCTACGAGCAGTACTTC.

The chain is built from TRBV10-3 and TRBJ2-5; 10 bases are shared with TRBD2. This CDR3 region has 15 residues. V shed 6 bases and J 1 base; nucleotides not matched to a gene: 5. Germline CDR1 and CDR2: ENHRY and SYGVKD. CDR3 in amino acids: CAISILAGIQETQYF. CDR3 DNA sequence: TGTGCCATCAGCATACTAGCGGGAATCCAAGAGACCCAGTACTTC.

The V call is TRBV30, the J call TRBJ2-5; D gene uncertain. Germline V gene data show CDR1 as GTSNPN and CDR2 as SVGIG (reference sequence). Between the trimmed V and J ends, which lost 4 bases and 5 bases, there was a span of 14 bases. The CDR3 sequence is 13 residues long. The CDR3 reads CAWTPPGVETQYF. CDR3 DNA sequence: TGTGCCTGGACCCCCCCAGGAGTGGAGACCCAGTACTTC.

The DNA for the CDR3 is TGTGCCATCAGTGACGGGACAGATAGCAATCAGCCCCAGCATTTT. It encodes CAISDGTDSNQPQHF. This sequence joins TRBV10-3 and TRBJ1-5; 7 bases are shared with TRBD1. The V gene's germline CDR1 is ENHRY and CDR2 SYGVKD. CDR3 length: 15 residues. The ends lost 3 bases at V and 0 bases at J; junction bases unmatched: 2.